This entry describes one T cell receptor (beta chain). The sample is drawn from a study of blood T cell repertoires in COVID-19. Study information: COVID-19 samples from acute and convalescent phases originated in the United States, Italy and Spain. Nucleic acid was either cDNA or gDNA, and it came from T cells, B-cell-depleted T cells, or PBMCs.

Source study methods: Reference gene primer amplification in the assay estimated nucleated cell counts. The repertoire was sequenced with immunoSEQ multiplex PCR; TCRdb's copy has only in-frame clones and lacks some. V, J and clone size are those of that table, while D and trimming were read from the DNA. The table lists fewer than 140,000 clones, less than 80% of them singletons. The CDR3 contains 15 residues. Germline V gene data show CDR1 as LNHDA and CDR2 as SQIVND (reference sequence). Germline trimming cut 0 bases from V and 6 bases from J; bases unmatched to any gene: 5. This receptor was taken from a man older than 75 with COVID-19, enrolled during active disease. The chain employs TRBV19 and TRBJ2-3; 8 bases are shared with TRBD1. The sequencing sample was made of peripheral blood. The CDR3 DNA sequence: TGTGCCAGTAGTATAGAGGGCAGGGGGCCGGATACGCAGTATTTT. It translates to CASSIEGRGPDTQYF.